What follows describes a single T cell receptor (beta chain). This entry belongs to a study of blood T cell repertoires in COVID-19. Study-wide background: Acute-phase and convalescent COVID-19 samples originated in the United States, Italy and Spain. PBMCs, B-cell-depleted T cells, or T cells were the source of the cDNA or gDNA that made up the material.

Study processing details: It was from reference gene primer amplification that nucleated cell counts were estimated. Some clones are missing from TCRdb's copy, which holds only in-frame ones; the method was immunoSEQ multiplex PCR. V, J and clone size were drawn from that table, and D and trimming were deduced from the DNA. The sample has roughly 150,000 clones; around 89% are singletons. Trimming shortened V by 0 bases and J by 7 bases, and 9 bases separated the two germline ends. Germline V gives CDR1 LGHNA, CDR2 YSLEER. CDR3 length: 13 amino acids. The sequenced sample consisted of peripheral blood. The TCR sequence derives from a man aged 60 to 75 with acute or convalescent COVID-19. This chain connects TRBV4-3 to TRBJ2-5, with D perhaps TRBD2 (5 bases). For the CDR3, the DNA is TGCGCCAGCAGCCAAGACGTCGAGGGGACCCAGTACTTC. Translating it yields CASSQDVEGTQYF.